Listed below are T cell receptor beta chains from one sample, sequenced in a study of T cells in Graves' hyperthyroidism and ophthalmopathy. TCRdb itself ran the multiplex PCR reads through MiXCR, one entry per CDR3 protein. The table records fewer than 900,000 distinct CDR3 sequences, 18% of them present only once. The sequencing input was blood. Receptors originate from a woman in her forties or fifties with Graves' hyperthyroidism that later progressed to Graves' ophthalmopathy. Both conserved end residues are trimmed from each CDR3. Each record gives: V gene, CDR3 protein.

>TRBV2
ASSGTGNSYNEQF
>TRBV5-1
ASSLHSNRDSQETQY
>TRBV6-5
ASSHSGQGNEKLF
>TRBV18
ASSLTGTGGGKSPLH
>TRBV5-8
ASSRTSGGFTDTQY
>TRBV20-1
SARARGSNQPQH
>TRBV6-5
ASSYIGGPTEAF
>TRBV10-3
AISETTDTGELF
>TRBV20-1
SATGFTEAF
>TRBV19
ASTRQGAVPPPQH
>TRBV3-1
ASSQVGQVYEQY
>TRBV25-1
ASSEWGGSETQY
>TRBV12-3/TRBV12-4
ASSLGVKGAGANVLT
>TRBV10-3
AAAGTNHGYT
>TRBV3-1
ASSQGLTPYEQY
>TRBV6-1
ASILSPVEQY
>TRBV6-2/TRBV6-3
ASGRGEVGELF
>TRBV18
ASSPPMSSEAF
>TRBV3-1
ASSQGLSGLPSSGANVLT
>TRBV12-3/TRBV12-4
ASSLGQGATGELF
>TRBV19
ASSDTGTAGAQETQY
>TRBV10-2
ASSAGQGGETQY